These 15 T cell receptor beta chains came from one sample sequenced in a study of blood T cells in healthy people across ages. PCR was performed a second time for roughly 7 to 12 cycles using a sample-barcoded 5' primer and a J-beta primer mix. TCRdb reprocessed the 5' RACE reads via MiXCR and lists one record per CDR3 protein. Counted here are approximately 960,000 distinct CDR3 sequences, just under 30% occurring once; the ten biggest clones make up roughly 10%. Separately, the same data were catalogued under a study of T cells of mothers and their children.

Material: blood. These receptors came from a woman between 35 and 50 years old in good health.

The rearrangement joins TRBV25-1 to TRBJ1-4, with D uncertain. The CDR3 loop spans 14 amino acids. Germline assignment: CDR1 MGHDK and CDR2 SYGVNS. With 3 bases removed from V and 5 bases from J, the gap between germline ends came to 10 bases. DNA of the CDR3: TGTGCCAGCAGTGACCGCCAGGTCAATGAAAAACTGTTTTTT. This codes for CASSDRQVNEKLFF. The full variable domain, its missing parts supplied by reference TRBV25-1 and TRBJ1-4, is EADIYQTPRYLVIGTGKKITLECSQTMGHDKMYWYQQDPGMELHLIHYSYGVNSTEKGDLSSESTVSRIRTEHFPLTLESARPSHTSQYLCASSDRQVNEKLFFGSGTQLSVL.

This clonotype was picked up many times. The chain has TRBV12-3 or TRBV12-4 and TRBJ1-4; D might be TRBD1 (5 bases). The CDR3 extends over 22 amino acids. The V end lost 2 bases, the J end lost 0 bases, and 28 bases lay between the germline ends. CDR3 residues: CASSLRIWQGSRGGATNEKLFF. The DNA of the CDR3 is TGTGCCAGCAGTTTAAGGATCTGGCAGGGCTCGCGCGGTGGGGCAACTAATGAAAAACTGTTTTTT.

The chain carries TRBV12-3 or TRBV12-4 and TRBJ2-5, with TRBD2 matching over 7 bases. V dropped 5 bases and J dropped 4; count of bases not matched to a gene: 10. The CDR3 covers 15 residues. CDR3 sequence: CASSPPGGLGETQYF. DNA of the CDR3: TGTGCCAGCAGTCCCCCGGGAGGTCTGGGAGAGACCCAGTACTTC.

Ten or more counts support this clonotype. This chain connects TRBV7-2 to TRBJ1-2, with 7 bases that match TRBD1. CDR1 is SGHTA and CDR2 is FQGNSA in the germline V gene. V lost 5 bases to trimming and J lost 3 bases; unmatched junction nucleotides: 3. CDR3 size: 13 residues. The CDR3 is CASSTDRDYGYTF. For the CDR3, the DNA is TGTGCCAGCAGCACCGACAGGGACTATGGCTACACCTTC.

The chain couples TRBV15 to TRBJ2-3; D is ambiguous. This CDR3 is built from 12 residues. Trimming took 1 base from V and 4 from J, leaving 3 bases between them. Germline CDR1 and CDR2: LNHNV and YYDKDF (reference sequence). CDR3 DNA sequence: TGTGCCACCAGCAGAGCTCCAGATACGCAGTATTTT. Amino acid sequence: CATSRAPDTQYF.

This clonotype was observed a few times. The V gene is TRBV2, the J gene TRBJ2-5, with 9 bases identical to TRBD1. In germline, CDR1 is SNHLY, CDR2 FYNNEI. The length of the CDR3 is 14 residues. Trimming took 6 bases from V and 3 from J; bases not matched to a gene: 5. The CDR3 DNA sequence: TGTGCCAGCAGAAAGGGGACAGGGAAAGAGACCCAGTACTTC. Encoded protein: CASRKGTGKETQYF. Drawing the rest from reference TRBV2 and TRBJ2-5, the complete variable domain is EPEVTQTPSHQVTQMGQEVILRCVPISNHLYFYWYRQILGQKVEFLVSFYNNEISEKSEIFDDQFSVERPDGSNFTLKIRSTKLEDSAMYFCASRKGTGKETQYFGPGTRLLVL.

This clonotype was seen a few times. The chain couples TRBV27 to TRBJ2-7; 10 bases agree with TRBD1. Looked up from germline, CDR1 is MNHEY and CDR2 is SMNVEV (reference sequence). With 10 bases clipped from V and 7 bases from J, the junction kept 10 bases outside the gene matches. The CDR3 is made up of 13 amino acids. CDR3 loop: CATGTGDRREQYF. The CDR3 bases are TGTGCCACCGGGACAGGGGACCGGAGAGAGCAGTACTTC.

The rearrangement joins TRBV20-1 to TRBJ1-1; D is possibly TRBD1 (6 bases). The CDR3 contains 17 residues. Deletions cut 4 bases from V and 0 bases from J, with 21 bases between. The germline V gene encodes CDR1 DFQATT and CDR2 SNEGSKA (reference sequence). The CDR3 here is CSANGRGRSAMNTEAFF. CDR3 nucleotide sequence: TGCAGTGCTAACGGGAGGGGGAGGTCTGCGATGAACACTGAAGCTTTCTTT.

The V call is TRBV6-2 or TRBV6-3, the J call TRBJ2-6, with D uncertain. The V end lost 2 bases, the J end lost 2 bases, and 10 bases lay between the germline ends. The CDR3 is 16 residues long. Germline V lookup: CDR1 MNHEY, CDR2 SVGEGT. For the CDR3, the DNA is TGTGCCAGCAGTTACGTACAGCTCACTGGGGCCAACGTCCTGACTTTC. It specifies CASSYVQLTGANVLTF.

The sample holds one count of this clonotype. This may be a read error, as it is one base from a much larger clone. The gene calls are TRBV7-2 and TRBJ2-5; TRBD2 matches 12 bases. J was trimmed by 11 bases and V by 5 bases; bases with no gene match: 12. The germline gives CDR1 SGHTA, CDR2 FQGNSA. This CDR3 contains 15 residues. CDR3 amino acids: CASSILAGGSNEQYF. In DNA form, the CDR3 reads TGTGCCAGCAGCATACTAGCGGGGGGCAGCAATGAGCAGTACTTC.

This clonotype was recorded at least ten times. The rearrangement links TRBV29-1 to TRBJ2-6, with TRBD1 as a possible D gene (5 bases). Germline V gene data show CDR1 as SQVTM and CDR2 as ANQGSEA. The CDR3 is 15 residues long. The V and J ends lost 4 bases and 0 bases respectively, with 10 bases between them. CDR3 coding DNA: TGCAGCGTTGTCGGACATAACTCTGGGGCCAACGTCCTGACTTTC. Its protein is CSVVGHNSGANVLTF.

Of note for this clonotype: A much larger clone differs from this one at a single base, so this may be a read error. The chain couples TRBV7-6 to TRBJ2-3; maybe TRBD1 (7 bases). V shed 1 base and J shed 4 bases, with 21 bases lying between them. The CDR3 loop spans 18 amino acids. Per the germline V gene, CDR1 is SGHVS and CDR2 is FNYEAQ. DNA for the CDR3: TGTGCCAGCAGCTTAGTGGCGCTAGCGAGGGGGCCACCAGATACGCAGTATTTT. Encoded protein: CASSLVALARGPPDTQYF.

The table lists this clonotype with many counts. The chain uses TRBV27 and TRBJ1-2; 10 nucleotides align to TRBD1. Germline V gene lookup returns CDR1 MNHEY and CDR2 SMNVEV (reference sequence). J was trimmed by 1 base and V by 5 bases; bases with no gene match: 1. This CDR3 has 14 residues. CDR3 in amino acids: CASSRTGGNYGYTF. The CDR3 DNA reads TGTGCCAGCAGTCGGACAGGGGGTAACTATGGCTACACCTTC.

This clonotype was counted many times. V and J are TRBV28 and TRBJ2-3; D could derive from TRBD1 or TRBD2 (5 bases each). The germline V gene has CDR1 MDHEN and CDR2 SYDVKM. There are 15 residues in the CDR3. Between the trimmed V and J ends, which lost 9 bases and 0 bases, there was a span of 16 bases. The CDR3 region has the DNA TGTGCCAGTGGGCCTCAGGGACGAAGCACAGATACGCAGTATTTT. Amino acids: CASGPQGRSTDTQYF.

This clonotype showed up just a few times. This chain connects TRBV9 to TRBJ1-2, with 10 positions matching TRBD1. This CDR3 is 16 amino acids long. Germline V gene sequence: CDR1 SGDLS, CDR2 YYNGEE. The ends lost 4 bases at V and 4 bases at J; junction bases unmatched: 10. As DNA, the CDR3 is TGTGCCAGCAGCCCCAGCTGGGGACAGGGGACCTATGGCTACACCTTC. Its protein product is CASSPSWGQGTYGYTF.